The source of this T cell receptor (beta chain) is a study of control samples from healthy donors and cancer patients (TCRdb year 2020). Library construction relied on the immunoSEQ multiplex PCR assay. Imported from immuneACCESS, the table was reduced by TCRdb to in-frame sequences with V and J called. These copies leave out some clones; in studies compared against another copy, an unresolved V gene accounts for under half, and the cause of the remainder is not known. The sample data list more than 150,000 clones, and 85% to 95% of these were observed just once. The top ten hold roughly 2.3% of the sample. This clone was picked up one time. There is no known antigen for this receptor. Base qualities are not at hand, and no much larger clone is one base apart. V ends up 2 bases short and J 7 bases short, with an unmatched junction base count of 9. From the germline V gene, CDR1 is MNHNS and CDR2 is SASEGT. The CDR3 covers 15 residues, taking in both the cysteine and the phenylalanine. Just the 45-base CDR3 DNA is kept, in frame starting at base 1.

Recombination connected TRBV6-1 to TRBJ2-7; 9 of the junction bases match TRBD2. Input material: blood. The clonotype originates from a man aged 45-65 years in good health. CDR3 reads: CASSETGTSNGEQYF. The DNA sequence reads TGTGCCAGCAGTGAAACCGGGACTAGCAACGGTGAGCAGTACTTC.